This T cell receptor beta chain came from a study of T cell responses to AZD1222 COVID-19 vaccine. General study findings and limits: Spike-spanning, vaccine-associated CD4 TCRs were dominant at 160-218 and 743-854.

V lost 0 bases to trimming and J lost 6 bases, with 8 bases between them. Germline assignment: CDR1 SGDLS and CDR2 YYNGEE. CDR3 length: 13 amino acids. Profiling relied on immunoSEQ multiplex PCR, and the TCRdb table lists in-frame clones only, not all of them. The data hold tens of thousands of clones, with over 75% observed a single time. About this clone itself: Its specificity is unknown.

The rearrangement uses TRBV9 and TRBJ2-3; D is unclear. The sample in question was peripheral blood, obtained on day 0 of AZD1222 vaccination. This receptor was obtained from an adult in good health. This chain's CDR3 is CASSVGRTDTQYF. The CDR3 nucleotides are TGTGCCAGCAGCGTAGGAAGGACCGATACGCAGTATTTT.